This T cell receptor (beta chain) was retrieved from a study of CD8 T cells in Susac syndrome. The authors reverse transcribed about 0.5 to 1 ug RNA with random hexamers. Multiplex immunoSEQ PCR targeted 54 Vbeta and 13 Jbeta TCR beta segments. From the immunoSEQ multiplex PCR reads, TCRdb called clonotypes with MiXCR, one entry per CDR3 protein. The sample includes under 350,000 distinct CDR3 sequences, about 90% of them seen just once. CDR3 size: 12 residues. The ends were cut back, 2 bases at V and 8 bases at J, with 11 bases in the middle. Looked up from germline, CDR1 is DFQATT and CDR2 is SNEGSKA (reference sequence). This clonotype appeared once.

The source material was CD4+ T cells from PBMCs. The TCR comes from a human donor with multiple sclerosis. The rearrangement uses TRBV20-1 and TRBJ2-3; D perhaps matches TRBD2 (5 bases). CDR3 region: CSARPSGSTQYF. The CDR3, as DNA: TGCAGTGCTAGACCCAGTGGGAGTACGCAGTATTTT.